Each of the 32 T cell receptor beta chains below was sequenced from the same sample in a study of blood T cells in healthy people across ages. A sample-barcoded 5' primer and a J-beta primer mix were used in a second PCR of roughly 7 to 11 cycles. Each CDR3 protein is one row after TCRdb ran MiXCR on the 5' RACE reads. The data show some 800,000 distinct CDR3 sequences, with 25% seen just once and more than 3% held by the top ten. These same records also appear under a second study, on T cells of mothers and their children.

Sequencing input: blood. The receptors shown here come from a boy aged 5-17 years in good health.

This clonotype has just a few counts. Given a much more abundant clone one base away, this may be a read error. The CDR3 loop is CSTSGELSYEQYF. CDR3 nucleotides: TGCAGTACCTCAGGGGAGCTATCCTACGAGCAGTACTTC. The chain links TRBV20-1 to TRBJ2-5, with a weak D call TRBD1 (6 bases). The J call is doubtful: the DNA matches TRBJ2-7 better. Germline V gives CDR1 DFQATT, CDR2 SNEGSKA (reference sequence). The CDR3 loop spans 13 amino acids.

This clonotype was seen ten or more times. The chain links TRBV12-3 or TRBV12-4 to TRBJ2-5; 10 nucleotides agree with TRBD2. With V trimmed by 0 bases and J by 4 bases, 2 bases remained unmatched. The CDR3 is 15 amino acids. Here the CDR3 reads CASSLAVAGGETQYF. CDR3 coding DNA: TGTGCCAGCAGTTTAGCCGTAGCGGGAGGAGAGACCCAGTACTTC.

This clonotype has only a few counts. The chain has TRBV3-1 and TRBJ2-1; D is uncertain. The V end lost 4 bases, the J end lost 7 bases, and 11 bases lay between the germline ends. Germline CDR1 and CDR2: LGHDT and YNNKEL (reference sequence). This CDR3 region has 13 residues. CDR3 nucleotide sequence: TGTGCCAGCAGCCCTCCTTCAAGGAATGAGCAGTTCTTC. Its translation: CASSPPSRNEQFF.

This clonotype has more than one count but fewer than ten. The CDR3 DNA sequence: TGTGCTAGTGGTTTGGATACCGGGACAGGGAATTCACCCCTCCACTTT. It translates to CASGLDTGTGNSPLHF. This rearrangement joins TRBV12-5 to TRBJ1-6; 9 bases fit TRBD1. Per the germline V gene, CDR1 is LGHNT and CDR2 is FRNRAP. The V gene end was trimmed by 1 base and the J gene end by 7 bases; junction bases not matched to a gene: 5. The CDR3 has 16 amino acids.

This clonotype has just a few counts. The rearrangement uses TRBV7-9 and TRBJ1-3; D not certain. Germline-derived CDR1 and CDR2 are SEHNR and FQNEAQ (reference sequence). This CDR3 is 14 amino acids long. V was pared by 5 bases and J by 0 bases, with 8 bases between. Written as DNA, the CDR3 is TGTGCCAGCAGCCCTCGAATCTCTGGAAACACCATATATTTT. Translating gives CASSPRISGNTIYF.

The chain links TRBV20-1 to TRBJ2-3; the D is unclear. The CDR3 has 19 residues. Germline lookup yields CDR1 DFQATT and CDR2 SNEGSKA (reference sequence). The V end lost 0 bases, the J end lost 0 bases, and 22 bases lay between the germline ends. The CDR3 loop is CSARDRNSRAVSSTDTQYF. The CDR3 region has the DNA TGCAGTGCTAGAGATCGCAACTCAAGGGCGGTTTCTAGCACAGATACGCAGTATTTT.

About this clonotype: Without the conserved terminal phenylalanine or tryptophan, this CDR3 likely stems from a read error. The rearrangement uses TRBV3-1 and TRBJ2-4, with D perhaps assigned TRBD1 or TRBD2 (6 bases each). Germline assignment: CDR1 LGHDT and CDR2 YNNKEL (reference sequence). V dropped 0 bases and J dropped 0 bases, with 18 bases sitting between them. CDR3 length: 19 amino acids. This CDR3 reads CASSQDGGGHKKAKNIQYC. In DNA, the CDR3 is TGTGCCAGCAGCCAAGATGGAGGGGGACACAAAAAAGCCAAAAACATTCAGTACTGC.

The chain joins TRBV28 to TRBJ1-6, with D uncertain. Trimming removed 4 bases at V and 7 bases at J, with 17 bases between. Germline CDR1 MDHEN, CDR2 SYDVKM. CDR3 size: 16 residues. Written as DNA, the CDR3 is TGTGCCAGCAGTTGGGCTTCGGTCTCCCGAAATTCACCCCTCCACTTT. It encodes CASSWASVSRNSPLHF.

The chain uses TRBV18 and TRBJ1-2; D is possibly TRBD1 (5 bases). This CDR3 spans 15 amino acids. Trimming left V 0 bases short and J 1 base short, with 9 bases between. Germline V CDR1 and CDR2: KGHSH, LQKENI. CDR3 nucleotides: TGTGCCAGCTCACCACCCACAGGATATAACTATGGCTACACCTTC. As protein: CASSPPTGYNYGYTF. Filled out from reference TRBV18 and TRBJ1-2, the complete variable domain reads NAGVMQNPRHLVRRRGQEARLRCSPMKGHSHVYWYRQLPEEGLKFMVYLQKENIIDESGMPKERFSAEFPKEGPSILRIQQVVRGDSAAYFCASSPPTGYNYGYTFGSGTRLTVV.

This chain uses TRBV12-3 or TRBV12-4 with TRBJ1-1; D not certain. V lost 4 bases and J 6 bases, leaving 12 bases between the germline ends. The CDR3 length is 13 residues. DNA of the CDR3: TGTGCCAGCAGTTACGGACCTGACGCTGAAGCTTTCTTT. This translates into CASSYGPDAEAFF.

J is TRBJ2-7 and V is TRBV7-9, with 13 positions matching TRBD2. Near its end, the DNA agrees better with TRBJ2-1, so the J call may be wrong. Germline CDR1 SEHNR, CDR2 FQNEAQ (reference sequence). CDR3 length equals 16 residues. CDR3 sequence reads: CASSVRGLAGWNEQFF. The CDR3 DNA is TGTGCCAGCAGCGTTAGGGGACTAGCGGGATGGAATGAGCAGTTCTTC.

Turning to this clonotype: The junction shows a germline mismatch at one end, possibly a read error. The V call is TRBV7-9, the J call TRBJ1-4; D gene ambiguous. CDR3 size: 17 residues. From germline, CDR1 is SEHNR and CDR2 FQNEAQ (reference sequence). CDR3 nucleotide sequence: TGCGCCAGCAGCTTAGCAAGACTTCCTGCAACTAATGAAAAACTGTTTTTT. This encodes CASSLARLPATNEKLFF.

This rearrangement joins TRBV5-6 to TRBJ2-5, with TRBD1 matching over 10 bases. The end of the DNA is better explained by TRBJ2-1, so the J call may be wrong. The CDR3 covers 14 residues. CDR1 is SGHDT and CDR2 is YYEEEE in the germline V gene. CDR3 in amino acids: CASTGQGAYNEQFF. CDR3 nucleotide sequence: TGTGCCAGCACTGGACAGGGGGCCTACAATGAGCAGTTCTTC.

This chain connects TRBV2 to TRBJ2-5; D uncertain. CDR1 SNHLY and CDR2 FYNNEI come from the germline V gene. This CDR3 is 12 amino acids long. The V gene lost 3 bases and the J gene lost 3 bases, with 5 bases spanning the gap. The CDR3 DNA follows: TGTGCCAGCAGTGAGTCAGAAGAGACCCAGTACTTC. Translated, it gives CASSESEETQYF.

The chain recombines TRBV7-9 with TRBJ1-1; TRBD1 aligns across 7 bases. This CDR3 spans 16 amino acids. Looked up from germline, CDR1 is SEHNR and CDR2 is FQNEAQ (reference sequence). Losses at the gene ends were 6 bases for V and 0 bases for J; bases not matched to a gene: 10. CDR3 coding DNA: TGTGCCAGCAGTCGTAGACAGGGCGTCATGAACACTGAAGCTTTCTTT. This codes for CASSRRQGVMNTEAFF.

This chain connects TRBV29-1 to TRBJ1-1, with 8 positions matching TRBD1. Looked up from germline, CDR1 is SQVTM and CDR2 is ANQGSEA. CDR3 length equals 13 residues. J gave up 9 bases and V 3 bases, and 9 bases lay outside the gene matches. The CDR3 DNA follows: TGCAGCGTTGAGTCGGACAGGGAGGAGAAAGCTTTCTTT. This encodes CSVESDREEKAFF.

This clonotype has only a few counts. The chain employs TRBV2 and TRBJ1-3, with D perhaps matching TRBD1 (6 bases). Germline V gene data show CDR1 as SNHLY and CDR2 as FYNNEI. V lost 0 bases and J 4 bases, leaving 10 bases between the germline ends. The CDR3 spans 15 residues. The CDR3 bases are TGTGCCAGCAGTGAAGCCGGGGGCGCGGGAAACACCATATATTTT. It yields the protein CASSEAGGAGNTIYF.

In its sample, this clonotype was seen a few times. V gene TRBV12-3 or TRBV12-4 combines with J gene TRBJ1-2; 7 bases are a match to TRBD1. V trimming: 3 bases; J trimming: 2 bases; junction bases outside the gene matches: 6. This CDR3 has 15 residues. The CDR3 DNA reads as TGTGCCAGCAGTTTCCCCTCGACAGGGAACTATGGCTACACCTTC. It translates to CASSFPSTGNYGYTF.

This clonotype was counted only a few times. Mismatch with germline at one junction end may stem from a read error. The chain employs TRBV4-3 and TRBJ2-5; D not resolved. CDR1 and CDR2 (germline): LGHNA, YSLEER. This CDR3 contains 13 residues. The DNA of the CDR3 is TGCGCCAGCAGCCAGGGAACAGTATACGAGCAGCACTTC. Translating it yields CASSQGTVYEQHF.

The J gene is TRBJ2-5, the V gene TRBV6-2 or TRBV6-3, with D possibly TRBD2 on 5 matching bases. The CDR3 covers 16 residues. Germline CDR1 MNHEY, CDR2 SVGEGT. Trimming pared 0 bases from V and 2 bases from J, leaving 13 bases between. The CDR3 region is CASSYSAGGGQETQYF. Here the CDR3 DNA reads TGTGCCAGCAGTTACTCGGCTGGAGGCGGGCAAGAGACCCAGTACTTC.

DNA of the CDR3: TGTGCCAGCAGTTTTCTTGGGACAGGAGTCGACCAAGAGACCCAGTACTTC. Translated: CASSFLGTGVDQETQYF. The chain is built from TRBV12-3 or TRBV12-4 and TRBJ2-5; 8 nucleotides agree with TRBD1. The CDR3 loop spans 17 amino acids. J gave up 0 bases and V 3 bases, and 9 bases lay outside the gene matches.

This clonotype was detected only a few times. This sequence joins TRBV12-3 or TRBV12-4 and TRBJ1-2; 9 nucleotides line up with TRBD1. CDR3 length equals 15 residues. Trimming at V came to 5 bases and at J to 3 bases, leaving 7 bases not matched to a gene. The DNA of the CDR3 is TGTGCCAGCAGTCTAACAGGGGGCGGATACTATGGCTACACCTTC. Its protein product is CASSLTGGGYYGYTF.

This clonotype was counted between two and nine times. The V gene is TRBV11-3, the J gene TRBJ2-1; D is unclear. CDR3 length: 14 residues. The germline gives CDR1 SGHNT, CDR2 YENEEA. The V end lost 0 bases, the J end lost 8 bases, and 11 bases lay between the germline ends. The chain's CDR3 is CASSLEAGSHEQFF. Written as DNA, the CDR3 is TGTGCCAGCAGCTTAGAGGCAGGATCGCATGAGCAGTTCTTC.

The CDR3 is CASSSGQGSSAEQYF. In DNA form, the CDR3 reads TGTGCCAGCAGTTCTGGACAGGGTTCAAGCGCCGAGCAGTACTTC. The chain joins TRBV6-1 to TRBJ2-7, with 8 positions matching TRBD1. This CDR3 comprises 15 residues. J was trimmed by 6 bases and V by 5 bases; bases with no gene match: 12. Germline lookup yields CDR1 MNHNS and CDR2 SASEGT.

Note on this clonotype: At one end, the junction sequence differs from germline, possibly due to a read error. The CDR3 here is CARSLVGGATEAFF. CDR3 nucleotides: TGTGCCCGCAGCTTAGTAGGGGGCGCCACTGAAGCTTTCTTT. The chain links TRBV7-2 to TRBJ1-1, with 7 bases that match TRBD1. This CDR3 has 14 residues. Germline CDR1 SGHTA, CDR2 FQGNSA.

The chain recombines TRBV20-1 with TRBJ2-5; TRBD2 agrees at 8 bases. The CDR3 contains 15 residues. The junction had 8 bases not matched to a gene; V was cut back by 0 bases and J by 5 bases. Germline V gene data show CDR1 as DFQATT and CDR2 as SNEGSKA (reference sequence). The CDR3 region has the DNA TGCAGTGCTAGAGATCAAACTAGCGGCTTGGAGACCCAGTACTTC. Protein product: CSARDQTSGLETQYF.

V is TRBV28 and J is TRBJ2-5; TRBD2 matches 12 bases. The ends lost 7 bases at V and 4 bases at J; junction bases unmatched: 7. This CDR3 contains 15 residues. Germline CDR1 MDHEN, CDR2 SYDVKM. CDR3 loop: CASTRTSGGLETQYF. The CDR3 coding sequence is TGTGCCAGCACCCGAACTAGCGGGGGGTTAGAGACCCAGTACTTC. The variable domain in full, completed from reference TRBV28 and TRBJ2-5, reads DVKVTQSSRYLVKRTGEKVFLECVQDMDHENMFWYRQDPGLGLRLIYFSYDVKMKEKGDIPEGYSVSREKKERFSLILESASTNQTSMYLCASTRTSGGLETQYFGPGTRLLVL.

This clonotype was observed a handful of times. This sequence joins TRBV7-9 and TRBJ2-7; TRBD2 matches 10 bases. CDR1 is SEHNR and CDR2 is FQNEAQ in the germline V gene (reference sequence). The trim removed 5 bases at V and 3 bases at J, leaving 4 bases unmatched. This CDR3 spans 14 amino acids. This CDR3 is CASSQRTSGYEQYF. DNA for the CDR3: TGTGCCAGCAGCCAACGGACTAGCGGCTACGAGCAGTACTTC.

This clonotype was counted a few times. V and J are TRBV29-1 and TRBJ2-5; D may be TRBD1 (6 bases). The J call could be wrong; TRBJ2-7 is a better fit for the DNA end. CDR1 and CDR2 from the germline V gene are SQVTM and ANQGSEA. The CDR3 length is 11 residues. CDR3 sequence (DNA): TGCAGCGTTGATTCCAGGGGCGAGCAGTACTTC. Translation gives CSVDSRGEQYF.

This clonotype was picked up a small number of times. The J gene is TRBJ2-3, the V gene TRBV6-2 or TRBV6-3, with D perhaps matching TRBD2 (6 bases). V was clipped by 0 bases and J by 0 bases, with 16 bases between them. Per the germline V gene, CDR1 is MNHEY and CDR2 is SVGEGT. This CDR3 has 18 amino acids. The CDR3 nucleotides read TGTGCCAGCAGTTACTCGAAAACGTTCCGGGAGAGCACAGATACGCAGTATTTT. It codes for CASSYSKTFRESTDTQYF.

The chain carries TRBV5-5 and TRBJ2-1; 7 positions agree with TRBD1. The end of the DNA aligns better with TRBJ2-7, so the J call may be wrong. CDR1 is SGHKS and CDR2 is YYEKEE in the germline V gene (reference sequence). The CDR3 is 14 amino acids. DNA of the CDR3: TGTGCCAGCAGCTTGACAGGGGTGGCCTACGAGCAGTACTTC. This gives the protein CASSLTGVAYEQYF.

The table lists this clonotype with a few counts. The CDR3 is CASSIQGLSYEQYF. CDR3 DNA: TGTGCCAGCTCGATCCAGGGGTTATCCTACGAGCAGTACTTC. The chain combines TRBV18 with TRBJ2-5, with TRBD1 as a possible D gene (6 bases). The better agreement between TRBJ2-7 and the DNA end casts doubt on the J call. The CDR3 extends over 14 amino acids. Looked up from germline, CDR1 is KGHSH and CDR2 is LQKENI.